The TCR beta chain under discussion was sequenced for a study of coeliac disease. Findings of the study overall: Active celiac intraepithelial and lamina propria samples had lower TRB and TRG clonality than control samples. Lamina propria and intraepithelial cell fractions may contain each other's cells.

Method: immunoSEQ multiplex PCR; TCRdb's copy keeps in-frame clones and lacks some. The sample consists of around 3,900 clones, less than 75% of them appearing once. The CDR3 is 16 amino acids. V trimming: 0 bases; J trimming: 3 bases; junction bases outside the gene matches: 4. CDR1 is MNHNY and CDR2 is SVGAGI in the germline V gene (reference sequence). Comment on this clone: Its target is not known.

The V and J genes are TRBV6-6 and TRBJ2-5, with 10 bases that match TRBD2. Sequencing was carried out using intraepithelial lymphocytes from the gut. This receptor was identified in a man in his 70s with active celiac disease. CDR3 nucleotide sequence: TGTGCCAGCAGTTACTCAGGAGCGGGGGGGAAAGAGACCCAGTACTTC. This sequence encodes CASSYSGAGGKETQYF.